This T cell receptor beta chain was documented in a study of neoadjuvant nivolumab and ipilimumab in lung cancer. The CDR3 is 16 amino acids. J gave up 4 bases and V 2 bases, and 8 bases lay outside the gene matches. Germline V gene sequence: CDR1 SGHVS, CDR2 FQNEAQ. Only in-frame clones appear in the TCRdb table, and some are missing; sequencing was by immunoSEQ multiplex PCR. This sample yields 18,000 or so clones, of which 65% to 85% are seen a single time; around 8.1% belongs to the top ten. This chain links TRBV7-8 with TRBJ1-5; TRBD1 matches at 7 bases. This sequence originates from an adult with non-small cell lung cancer. The specimen was tumor tissue, collected after neoadjuvant nivolumab, alone or with ipilimumab, at or shortly before surgery. The CDR3 bases are TGTGCCAGCAGCTTAACCGTCGGACAGGCTAATCAGCCCCAGCATTTT. Translating gives CASSLTVGQANQPQHF.